Detailed here is one T cell receptor beta chain. The antigen remains unidentified. These data are taken from a study of shared clonotypes between healthy human individuals. On the study more broadly: CD4 naive and CD4 memory each took three plates per donor, while CD8 naive took two and CD8 memory one. General study findings and limits: Compared with clonotypes that all four donors shared, non-shared clonotypes had lower generation probabilities. Investigators collected only blood, and repertoires in tissues likely differ.

Trimming removed 6 bases from V and 7 bases from J, with 19 bases in between. Germline CDR1 and CDR2: MNHNS and SASEGT. CDR3 length: 15 residues. Across several immunoSEQ plates, the genomic DNA of each subset was split evenly. Clones were sequenced by immunoSEQ multiplex PCR, and TCRdb holds only the in-frame ones, with some missing. Here the sample spans about 1 million clones, roughly 80% being singletons. The receptor was isolated from a man between 18 and 29 years old in good health. Sequenced material: memory CD4+ T cells sorted from blood. As to subset: CD45RA-negative fraction. V is TRBV6-1 and J is TRBJ2-1; no clear D gene. CDR3 bases: TGTGCCAGCAGGCCGGATGTGGTGACCAGAAATGAGCAGTTCTTC. Translated: CASRPDVVTRNEQFF.